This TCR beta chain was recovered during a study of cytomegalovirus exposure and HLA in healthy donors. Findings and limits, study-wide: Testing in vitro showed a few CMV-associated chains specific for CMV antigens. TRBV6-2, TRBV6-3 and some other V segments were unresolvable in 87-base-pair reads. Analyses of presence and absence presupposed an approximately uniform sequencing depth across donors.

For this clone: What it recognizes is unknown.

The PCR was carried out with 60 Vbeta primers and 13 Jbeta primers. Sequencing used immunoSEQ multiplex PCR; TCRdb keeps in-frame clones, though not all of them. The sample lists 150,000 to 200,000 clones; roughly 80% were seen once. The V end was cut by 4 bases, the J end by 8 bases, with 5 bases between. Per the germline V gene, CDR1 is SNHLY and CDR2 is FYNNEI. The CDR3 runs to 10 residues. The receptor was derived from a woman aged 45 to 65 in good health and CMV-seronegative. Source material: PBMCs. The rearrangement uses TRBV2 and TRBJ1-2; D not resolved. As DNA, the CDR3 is TGTGCCAGCAGTGGGAGGGGCTACACCTTC. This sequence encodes CASSGRGYTF. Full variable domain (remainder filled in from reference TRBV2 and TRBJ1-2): EPEVTQTPSHQVTQMGQEVILRCVPISNHLYFYWYRQILGQKVEFLVSFYNNEISEKSEIFDDQFSVERPDGSNFTLKIRSTKLEDSAMYFCASSGRGYTFGSGTRLTVV.